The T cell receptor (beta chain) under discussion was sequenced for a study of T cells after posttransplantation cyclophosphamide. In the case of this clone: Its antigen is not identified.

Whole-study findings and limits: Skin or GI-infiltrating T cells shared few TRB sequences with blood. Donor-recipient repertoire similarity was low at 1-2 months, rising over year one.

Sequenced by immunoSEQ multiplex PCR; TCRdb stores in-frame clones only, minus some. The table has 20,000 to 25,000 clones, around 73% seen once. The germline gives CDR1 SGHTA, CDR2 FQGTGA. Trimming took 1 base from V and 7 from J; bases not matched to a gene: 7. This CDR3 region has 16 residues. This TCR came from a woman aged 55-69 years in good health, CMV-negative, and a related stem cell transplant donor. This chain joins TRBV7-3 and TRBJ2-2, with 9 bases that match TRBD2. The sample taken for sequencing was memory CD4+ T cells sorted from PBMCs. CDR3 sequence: CASSLKAGGPDGELFF. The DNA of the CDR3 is TGTGCCAGCAGCTTAAAGGCGGGGGGGCCTGACGGGGAGCTGTTTTTT. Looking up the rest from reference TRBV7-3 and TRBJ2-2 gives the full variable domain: GAGVSQTPSNKVTEKGKYVELRCDPISGHTALYWYRQSLGQGPEFLIYFQGTGAADDSGLPNDRFFAVRPEGSVSTLKIQRTERGDSAVYLCASSLKAGGPDGELFFGEGSRLTVL.